A selection of T cell receptor beta chains follows, all from one sample in a study of cytomegalovirus exposure and HLA in healthy donors. Assay: immunoSEQ multiplex PCR; the TCRdb copy retains only in-frame clones and omits some. Seen here are tens of thousands of clones, around 78% observed once, and the top ten hold approximately 1.3%. Sequenced sample: PBMCs. These receptors were taken from a female donor in good health and CMV-seronegative. Both conserved end residues are part of each CDR3. A D gene is named only where the DNA matches it firmly. Not all rows give a size; the values are once, few, many and, for expanded clones, a class.

j_gene	v_gene	abundance	d_gene	CDR3aa	CDR3nt
TRBJ1-2	TRBV18	.	TRBD1	CASSPAPGQGASGYTF	TGTGCCAGCTCACCAGCGCCGGGACAGGGGGCTTCTGGCTACACCTTC
TRBJ2-3	TRBV14	.	.	CASSQAGGGTQYF	TGTGCCAGCAGCCAAGCTGGGGGAGGTACGCAGTATTTT
TRBJ2-3	TRBV5-4	few	TRBD2	CATRTSGGTDTQYF	TGTGCCACCCGGACTAGCGGGGGCACAGATACGCAGTATTTT
TRBJ2-7	TRBV11-2	.	.	CASSLERGSSYEQYF	TGTGCCAGCAGCTTAGAGAGAGGCAGCTCCTACGAGCAGTACTTC
TRBJ2-3	TRBV5-4	.	TRBD2	CASSLRRGGTDTQYF	TGTGCCAGCAGCTTGCGACGGGGGGGCACAGATACGCAGTATTTT
TRBJ2-7	TRBV5-1	.	TRBD2	CASSSGSGTATYEQYF	TGCGCCAGCAGCTCGGGTAGCGGGACGGCCACCTACGAGCAGTACTTC
TRBJ1-1	TRBV14	once	.	CASSQDPRRGLLRTEAFF	TGTGCCAGCAGCCAAGATCCACGCAGGGGTCTCCTGAGGACTGAAGCTTTCTTT
TRBJ1-2	TRBV5-4	.	.	CASSLERRAEGGYTF	TGTGCCAGCAGCTTGGAGAGGAGGGCTGAGGGTGGCTACACCTTC
TRBJ1-1	TRBV19	few	.	CASSNGGAGDTEAFF	TGTGCCAGTAGTAACGGGGGGGCCGGGGACACTGAAGCTTTCTTT
TRBJ2-6	TRBV18	few	TRBD1	CASSPDRAGANVLTF	TGTGCCAGCTCACCTGACAGGGCTGGGGCCAACGTCCTGACTTTC